The clone carrying this TCR beta chain has a handful of counts. Its antigen is undetermined. CDR1 is KGHSH, CDR2 LQKENI, per germline. There are 14 residues in the CDR3. V was clipped by 2 bases and J by 3 bases, with 8 bases between them. These data originate in a study of T-cell memory formation after mild COVID-19. In the study overall: Most TCR clusters belonged to a single donor. Findings of the study overall: Later expanders leaned toward CD4+, whereas clones contracting from day 15 to 85 were balanced CD4/CD8.

UMIs and sample barcodes were carried by the TCR alpha and TCR beta cDNA libraries that 5'RACE produced using constant-segment primers. TCRdb analysed the 5' RACE reads with MiXCR anew, one entry per CDR3 protein. The sample holds around 220,000 distinct CDR3 sequences, 15% to 20% seen once. V is TRBV18 and J is TRBJ1-5; D not resolved. The TCR sequence derives from a man aged 18 to 29 who had mild COVID-19 (a few samples of this study predate the infection). Cell type and time point are not known. Sequenced sample: PBMCs or a T cell subset sorted from them (not recorded which). In DNA, the CDR3 is TGTGCCAGCTCACCATTAATTACCAATCAGCCCCAGCATTTT. It translates to CASSPLITNQPQHF.